A single sample is the source of the 13 T cell receptor beta chains below, sequenced in a study of cytomegalovirus exposure and HLA in healthy donors (dated by TCRdb to the late 2010s). Library method: the immunoSEQ multiplex PCR assay. Held by TCRdb, this immuneACCESS table contains in-frame sequences only and omits some clones. Under half of the omission traces to an unresolved V gene where checked; the cause of the rest is unknown. The sample table contains 90,000 or so clones; only one count was recorded for 75% to 90% of them. Roughly 22% of the sample is held by the ten biggest clonotypes. The sample consisted of PBMCs. These receptors were collected from a man aged 18 to 29 in good health and CMV-seropositive.

Comments on this clone: A single base is all that separates this from a far larger clone, so a read error is likely. This sample also contains other DNA sequences that code for the same CDR3. V usage is TRBV11-2 and J usage is TRBJ1-5, with no clear D. Deletions cut 5 bases from V and 1 base from J, with 6 bases between. There are 13 residues in the CDR3. CDR1 and CDR2 (germline): SGHAT, FQNNGV. DNA for the CDR3: TGTGCCAGCAGCCAGGCCAGCAATCAGCCCCAGCATTTT. The encoded protein is CASSQASNQPQHF.

V and J are TRBV27 and TRBJ2-2; TRBD1 matches 9 bases. Per germline, CDR1 MNHEY and CDR2 SMNVEV (reference sequence). With 5 bases clipped from V and 4 bases from J, the junction kept 2 bases outside the gene matches. The CDR3 contains 14 residues. The CDR3 bases are TGTGCCAGCAGTGGGACAGGGCCCACCGGGGAGCTGTTTTTT. It yields the protein CASSGTGPTGELFF.

The gene calls are TRBV6-1 and TRBJ1-5; a possible D gene is TRBD1 (5 bases). CDR3 length equals 12 residues. Per the germline V gene, CDR1 is MNHNS and CDR2 is SASEGT. V was clipped by 10 bases and J by 2 bases, with 9 bases between them. CDR3 region: CATGIGNQPQHF. In DNA, the CDR3 is TGTGCCACAGGGATCGGCAATCAGCCCCAGCATTTT.

The chain has TRBV18 and TRBJ2-7; D gene uncertain. Germline loops: CDR1 KGHSH, CDR2 LQKENI. The ends were cut back, 0 bases at V and 7 bases at J, with 16 bases in the middle. This CDR3 region has 15 residues. CDR3 nucleotide sequence: TGTGCCAGCTCACCACCGAGCCAGCAAGAGAGGGAGCAGTACTTC. It codes for CASSPPSQQEREQYF.

This sequence joins TRBV9 and TRBJ1-2; no definite D call. V dropped 4 bases and J dropped 4 bases, with 5 bases sitting between them. CDR3 size: 11 residues. Germline V gene lookup returns CDR1 SGDLS and CDR2 YYNGEE. The CDR3 sequence: CASSSIYGYTF. CDR3 bases: TGTGCCAGCAGCTCCATCTATGGCTACACCTTC.

This clone was seen more than once but under ten times. This sequence joins TRBV10-2 and TRBJ1-1; 9 nucleotides align to TRBD1. The J segment lost 10 bases and the V segment lost 3 bases, leaving 9 bases of the junction unmatched. The V gene's germline CDR1 is WSHSY and CDR2 SAAADI. The CDR3 contains 14 residues. DNA for the CDR3: TGCGCCAGCAGTGAAGTCCTCGGACAGGGGTTAGCTTTCTTT. Protein sequence: CASSEVLGQGLAFF.

The rearrangement joins TRBV5-1 to TRBJ1-1; the D is unclear. The germline V gene has CDR1 SGHRS and CDR2 YFSETQ. V was pared by 0 bases and J by 7 bases, with 7 bases between. The CDR3 spans 12 residues. In DNA form, the CDR3 reads TGCGCCAGCAGCTTGGGGCAGGATGAAGCTTTCTTT. Its translation: CASSLGQDEAFF.

The V call is TRBV28, the J call TRBJ1-2; 11 nucleotides agree with TRBD1. From germline, CDR1 is MDHEN and CDR2 SYDVKM. V lost 5 bases and J lost 12; bases outside the gene matches: 14. The CDR3 has 15 residues. Here the CDR3 reads CASSTTGQGVFGDTF. The CDR3 DNA is TGTGCCAGCAGTACAACGGGACAGGGGGTCTTTGGGGACACCTTC.

The chain joins TRBV2 to TRBJ2-7; D remains ambiguous. CDR3 length equals 13 residues. The V and J ends lost 6 bases and 3 bases respectively, with 12 bases between them. CDR1 is SNHLY, CDR2 FYNNEI, per germline. CDR3: CASSQALYYEQYF. CDR3 nucleotides: TGTGCCAGCAGCCAGGCATTATACTACGAGCAGTACTTC.

The V call is TRBV5-1, the J call TRBJ2-1; maybe TRBD2 (5 bases). V lost 7 bases, J lost 5 bases, and 19 bases lay in between. Germline loops: CDR1 SGHRS, CDR2 YFSETQ. The CDR3 is 15 amino acids. CDR3 nucleotide sequence: TGCGCCAGCTCGGGTCGGGGTTACGAAGACAATGAGCAGTTCTTC. This translates into CASSGRGYEDNEQFF.

The V gene is TRBV5-1, the J gene TRBJ1-1; TRBD1 aligns across 8 bases. The CDR3 has 18 residues. After removal of 4 bases from V and 0 bases from J, the junction contained 14 bases not matched to a gene. Germline V gene lookup returns CDR1 SGHRS and CDR2 YFSETQ. CDR3 bases: TGCGCCAGCAGCATGCTGTCCAGGGGGCCTTTAATGAACACTGAAGCTTTCTTT. Translated: CASSMLSRGPLMNTEAFF. Full variable domain (outside the CDR3, taken from reference TRBV5-1 and TRBJ1-1): KAGVTQTPRYLIKTRGQQVTLSCSPISGHRSVSWYQQTPGQGLQFLFEYFSETQRNKGNFPGRFSGRQFSNSRSEMNVSTLELGDSALYLCASSMLSRGPLMNTEAFFGQGTRLTVV.

This clone was observed a few times. The chain carries TRBV28 and TRBJ1-5; 8 nucleotides agree with TRBD1. V trimming: 6 bases; J trimming: 7 bases; junction bases outside the gene matches: 8. There are 14 residues in the CDR3. The germline gives CDR1 MDHEN, CDR2 SYDVKM. The CDR3 sequence is CASRYRTGRQPQHF. The CDR3 coding sequence is TGTGCCAGCAGATACAGGACAGGGAGGCAGCCCCAGCATTTT. Combining the CDR3 with reference TRBV28 and TRBJ1-5 gives the whole variable domain DVKVTQSSRYLVKRTGEKVFLECVQDMDHENMFWYRQDPGLGLRLIYFSYDVKMKEKGDIPEGYSVSREKKERFSLILESASTNQTSMYLCASRYRTGRQPQHFGDGTRLSIL.

The chain has TRBV6-6 and TRBJ2-7; D not resolved. The CDR3 loop spans 14 amino acids. With 4 bases removed from V and 7 bases from J, the gap between germline ends came to 17 bases. Germline CDR1 reads MNHNY; CDR2 reads SVGAGI (reference sequence). For the CDR3, the DNA is TGTGCCAGCAGTTCGGTGAGTTCAATCGGGGAGCAGTACTTC. Its translation is CASSSVSSIGEQYF.